This is a list of T cell receptor beta chains from one sample in a study of T cells after yellow fever vaccination. TCRdb passed the 5' RACE reads through MiXCR, listing each CDR3 protein once. The sample includes about 99,000 distinct CDR3 sequences, roughly 5.8% of them seen just once. The sample here was CD8+ T cells sorted from PBMCs, taken 10 days after the yellow fever booster vaccination. The receptors were gathered from a man aged 18-30 years who received the YFV17D yellow fever vaccine. Both conserved end residues are part of each CDR3. A D gene is named only where the DNA matches it firmly. A clone size is listed for some rows: how often the clone was seen (once, few, many), or a class if it is expanded.

v_call	d_call	clone_size	j_call	cdr3_aa	cdr3_nt
TRBV4-2	-	few	TRBJ1-5	CASSQVIGHMGVNQPQHF	TGTGCCAGCAGCCAAGTGATCGGGCACATGGGGGTTAATCAGCCCCAGCATTTT
TRBV7-6	-	many	TRBJ2-2	CASSPNPALSAGELFF	TGTGCCAGCAGCCCCAACCCGGCCCTTTCGGCCGGGGAGCTGTTTTTT
TRBV5-5	TRBD1	-	TRBJ2-5	CASSLHWTGTLIEIEETQYF	TGTGCCAGCAGCTTGCATTGGACAGGGACCTTAATTGAGATAGAAGAGACCCAGTACTTC
TRBV5-6	-	few	TRBJ2-1	CASSLWTEYNEQFF	TGTGCCAGCAGCTTGTGGACAGAGTACAATGAGCAGTTCTTC
TRBV25-1	TRBD1	many	TRBJ1-1	CASSEYGTGNEAFF	TGTGCCAGCAGTGAATATGGGACAGGTAATGAAGCTTTCTTT
TRBV7-3	-	many	TRBJ2-7	CASSPPDSYEQYF	TGTGCCAGCAGCCCGCCGGACTCCTACGAGCAGTACTTC
TRBV4-2	-	-	TRBJ1-2	CASSPVGGWGYTF	TGTGCCAGCAGCCCCGTGGGGGGCTGGGGCTACACCTTC
TRBV28	-	few	TRBJ1-1	CASSFGQNTEAFF	TGTGCCAGCAGCTTCGGTCAGAACACTGAAGCTTTCTTT
TRBV6-5	TRBD1	many	TRBJ2-6	CASSIRTGYSGANVLTF	TGTGCCAGCAGTATAAGGACAGGGTATTCTGGGGCCAACGTCCTGACTTTC
TRBV10-3	TRBD1	-	TRBJ1-1	CAISDPVGQGWTEAFF	TGTGCCATCAGTGACCCGGTGGGACAGGGCTGGACTGAAGCTTTCTTT
TRBV5-1	-	few	TRBJ1-1	CASSLWGAAPEAFF	TGCGCCAGCAGCTTGTGGGGAGCCGCTCCCGAAGCTTTCTTT
TRBV5-1	-	few	TRBJ2-3	CASSLEGGTDTQYF	TGCGCCAGCAGCTTGGAGGGGGGCACAGATACGCAGTATTTT
TRBV7-2	TRBD2	few	TRBJ2-1	CASSLDSGGSNEQFF	TGTGCCAGCAGCTTAGATAGCGGGGGGAGCAATGAGCAGTTCTTC
TRBV7-3	TRBD1	-	TRBJ1-1	CASSLGQGATEAFF	TGTGCCAGCAGCTTAGGACAGGGGGCCACTGAAGCTTTCTTT
TRBV12-3/TRBV12-4	-	-	TRBJ1-5	CASSLKGPGQPQHF	TGTGCCAGCAGTTTAAAGGGACCAGGTCAGCCCCAGCATTTT
TRBV12-3/TRBV12-4	TRBD2	few	TRBJ2-7	CASSWGEGPYEQYF	TGTGCCAGCAGCTGGGGGGAGGGCCCCTACGAGCAGTACTTC
TRBV11-2	-	many	TRBJ2-7	CASSHSTGDYEQYF	TGTGCCAGCAGCCATTCGACAGGCGACTACGAGCAGTACTTC
TRBV7-3	TRBD2	many	TRBJ2-5	CASSWSGGEKETQYF	TGTGCCAGCAGCTGGAGCGGGGGAGAGAAAGAGACCCAGTACTTC
TRBV12-3/TRBV12-4	-	few	TRBJ2-4	CASRSPQGGENIQYF	TGTGCCAGCAGATCTCCTCAGGGCGGGGAAAACATTCAGTACTTC
TRBV3-1	-	-	TRBJ2-1	CASDGGGDYNEQFF	TGTGCCAGCGACGGGGGCGGGGACTACAATGAGCAGTTCTTC
TRBV2	-	many	TRBJ2-1	CASSDIAVELNEQFF	TGTGCCAGCAGTGACATAGCGGTCGAGTTGAATGAGCAGTTCTTC
TRBV30	TRBD2	few	TRBJ2-6	CAWIGLAGVSGANVLTF	TGTGCCTGGATAGGGCTAGCGGGGGTCTCTGGGGCCAACGTCCTGACTTTC
TRBV29-1	-	many	TRBJ2-1	CSETSEGSYNEQFF	TGCAGCGAGACCAGCGAGGGCTCCTACAATGAGCAGTTCTTC
TRBV6-1	-	-	TRBJ2-6	CASSAEETSGANVLTF	TGTGCCAGCAGTGCAGAGGAAACCTCTGGGGCCAACGTCCTGACTTTC
TRBV5-1	-	-	TRBJ1-2	CASGSDLNYGYTF	TGCGCCAGCGGATCGGACTTGAACTATGGCTACACCTTC
TRBV7-6	-	-	TRBJ2-5	CASSSAPGGETQYF	TGTGCCAGCAGCTCCGCCCCAGGAGGAGAGACCCAGTACTTC
TRBV15	-	few	TRBJ2-2	CATSQRQATGELFF	TGTGCCACCAGCCAGAGACAGGCCACCGGGGAGCTGTTTTTT
TRBV7-6	-	-	TRBJ1-1	CASSLAGQSPEAFF	TGTGCCAGCAGCTTAGCCGGACAGAGCCCTGAAGCTTTCTTT
TRBV6-5	-	few	TRBJ1-2	CASSYSSNWGLWNGYTF	TGTGCCAGCAGTTACTCGTCGAATTGGGGTCTCTGGAATGGCTACACCTTC